This T cell receptor beta chain was identified during a study of shared clonotypes between healthy human individuals. Study results and limitations: Non-shared clonotypes had lower generation probabilities than clonotypes shared by all four sorted-subset donors.

V shed 7 bases, J shed 7 bases, and the junction held 10 bases outside the gene matches. CDR1 and CDR2 from the germline V gene are SQVTM and ANQGSEA. This CDR3 has 14 amino acids. The method was immunoSEQ multiplex PCR; TCRdb's version includes in-frame clones alone and lacks a portion of them. The table lists 950,000 to 1,100,000 clones, more than 75% of them singletons. The sample holds many counts of this clone. Its target is unknown. Sample: memory CD4+ T cells from PBMCs. As for subset: CD45RA-negative fraction. V usage is TRBV29-1 and J usage is TRBJ2-1, with 10 bases aligning to TRBD2. This clonotype originated in a young man in good health. Some clones in this sample may be carry-over from other donors' samples. The CDR3 DNA is TGCAGCGGGGATCTAGCGGGAGTATCAAATGAGCAGTTCTTC. Translation: CSGDLAGVSNEQFF.